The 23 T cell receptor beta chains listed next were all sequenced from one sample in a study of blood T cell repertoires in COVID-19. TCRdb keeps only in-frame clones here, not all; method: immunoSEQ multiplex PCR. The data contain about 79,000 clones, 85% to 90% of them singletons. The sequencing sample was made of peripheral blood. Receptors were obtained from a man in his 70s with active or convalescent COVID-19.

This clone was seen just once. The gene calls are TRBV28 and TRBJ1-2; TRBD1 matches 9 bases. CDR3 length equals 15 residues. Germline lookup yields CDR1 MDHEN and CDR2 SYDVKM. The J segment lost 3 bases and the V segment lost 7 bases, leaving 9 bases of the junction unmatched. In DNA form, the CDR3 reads TGTGCCAGCACGCCGGGACAGGGATCCGACTATGGCTACACCTTC. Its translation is CASTPGQGSDYGYTF.

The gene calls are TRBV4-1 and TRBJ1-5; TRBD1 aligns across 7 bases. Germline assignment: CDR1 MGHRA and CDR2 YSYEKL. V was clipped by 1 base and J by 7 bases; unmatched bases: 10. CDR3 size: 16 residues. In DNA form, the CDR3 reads TGCGCCAGCAGCCAAGGACAAGGGGGCAGCGGGCAGCCCCAGCATTTT. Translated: CASSQGQGGSGQPQHF.

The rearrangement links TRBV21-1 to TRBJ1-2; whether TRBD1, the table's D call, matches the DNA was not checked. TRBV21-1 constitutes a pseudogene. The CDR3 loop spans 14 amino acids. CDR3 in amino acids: CASSKGGQGYGYTF. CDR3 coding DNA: TGTGCCAGCAGCAAAGGAGGGCAGGGGTATGGCTACACCTTC.

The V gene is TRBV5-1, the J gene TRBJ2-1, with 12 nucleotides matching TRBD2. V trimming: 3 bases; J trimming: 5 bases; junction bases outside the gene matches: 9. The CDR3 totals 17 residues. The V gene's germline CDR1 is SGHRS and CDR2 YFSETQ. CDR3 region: CASSSGRLAGAHNEQFF. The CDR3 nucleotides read TGCGCCAGCAGCTCAGGAAGACTAGCGGGAGCCCACAATGAGCAGTTCTTC.

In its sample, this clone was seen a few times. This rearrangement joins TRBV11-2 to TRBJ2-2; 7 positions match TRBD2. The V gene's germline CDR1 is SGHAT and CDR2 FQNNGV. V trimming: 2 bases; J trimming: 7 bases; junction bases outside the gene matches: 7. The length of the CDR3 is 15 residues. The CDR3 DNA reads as TGTGCCAGCAGCTTACGGGCGGGAGAAGGCGGGGAGCTGTTTTTT. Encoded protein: CASSLRAGEGGELFF.

CDR3 protein: CASSADSAANTIYF. CDR3 bases: TGCGCCAGCAGTGCGGACAGCGCGGCGAACACCATATATTTT. The genes are TRBV10-2 and TRBJ1-3, with D possibly matching TRBD1 (6 bases). The V end was cut by 4 bases, the J end by 7 bases, with 14 bases between. The germline V gene encodes CDR1 WSHSY and CDR2 SAAADI. This CDR3 comprises 14 residues.

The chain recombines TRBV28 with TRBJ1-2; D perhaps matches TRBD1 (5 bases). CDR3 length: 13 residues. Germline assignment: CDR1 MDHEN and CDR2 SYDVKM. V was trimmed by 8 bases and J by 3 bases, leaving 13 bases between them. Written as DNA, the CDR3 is TGTGCCAGCTTTAGGGGTTTGGACTATGGCTACACCTTC. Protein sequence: CASFRGLDYGYTF.

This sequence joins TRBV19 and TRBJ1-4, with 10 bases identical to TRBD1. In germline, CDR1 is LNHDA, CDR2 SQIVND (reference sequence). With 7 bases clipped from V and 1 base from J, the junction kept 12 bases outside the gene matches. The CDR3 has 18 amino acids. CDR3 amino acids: CASTRLGQGVGTNEKLFF. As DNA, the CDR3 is TGTGCCAGTACACGCCTCGGACAGGGGGTTGGAACTAATGAAAAACTGTTTTTT.

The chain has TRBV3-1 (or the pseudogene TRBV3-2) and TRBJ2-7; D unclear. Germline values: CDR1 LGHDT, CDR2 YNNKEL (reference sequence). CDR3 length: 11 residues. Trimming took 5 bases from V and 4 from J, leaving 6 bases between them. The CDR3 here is CASSGLYEQYF. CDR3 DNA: TGTGCCAGCAGCGGGCTTTACGAGCAGTACTTC.

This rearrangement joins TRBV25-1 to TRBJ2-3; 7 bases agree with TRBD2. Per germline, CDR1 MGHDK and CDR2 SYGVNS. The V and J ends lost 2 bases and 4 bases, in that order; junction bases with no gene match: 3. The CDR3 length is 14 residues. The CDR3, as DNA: TGTGCCAGCAGTGAACACGGGAGGCCAGATACGCAGTATTTT. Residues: CASSEHGRPDTQYF. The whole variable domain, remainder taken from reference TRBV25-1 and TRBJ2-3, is EADIYQTPRYLVIGTGKKITLECSQTMGHDKMYWYQQDPGMELHLIHYSYGVNSTEKGDLSSESTVSRIRTEHFPLTLESARPSHTSQYLCASSEHGRPDTQYFGPGTRLTVL.

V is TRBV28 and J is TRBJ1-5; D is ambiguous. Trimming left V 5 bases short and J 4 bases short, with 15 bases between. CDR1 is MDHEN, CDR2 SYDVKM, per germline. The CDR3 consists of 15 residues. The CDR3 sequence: CASSPSSTKNQPQHF. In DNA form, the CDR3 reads TGTGCCAGCAGTCCCAGTTCCACGAAAAATCAGCCCCAGCATTTT.

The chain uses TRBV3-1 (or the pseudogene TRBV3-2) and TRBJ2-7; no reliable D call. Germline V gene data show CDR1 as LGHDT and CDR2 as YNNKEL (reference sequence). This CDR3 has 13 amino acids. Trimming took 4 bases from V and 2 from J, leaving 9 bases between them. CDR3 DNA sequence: TGTGCCAGCAGCCGAGTTTTCGCCTACGAGCAGTACTTC. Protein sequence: CASSRVFAYEQYF.

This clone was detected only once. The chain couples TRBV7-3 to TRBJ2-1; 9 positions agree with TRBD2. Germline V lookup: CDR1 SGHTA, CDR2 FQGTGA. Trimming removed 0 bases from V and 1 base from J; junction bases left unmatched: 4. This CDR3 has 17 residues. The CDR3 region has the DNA TGTGCCAGCAGCTTAACTAGCGGGAGCTGGTCCTACAATGAGCAGTTCTTC. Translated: CASSLTSGSWSYNEQFF. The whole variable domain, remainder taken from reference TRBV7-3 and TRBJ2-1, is GAGVSQTPSNKVTEKGKYVELRCDPISGHTALYWYRQSLGQGPEFLIYFQGTGAADDSGLPNDRFFAVRPEGSVSTLKIQRTERGDSAVYLCASSLTSGSWSYNEQFFGPGTRLTVL.

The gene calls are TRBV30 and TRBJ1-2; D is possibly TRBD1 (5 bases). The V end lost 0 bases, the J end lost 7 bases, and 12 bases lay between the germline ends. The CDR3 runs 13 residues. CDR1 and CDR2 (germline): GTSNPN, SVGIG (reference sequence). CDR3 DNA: TGTGCCTGGAGTGTACAGGTCGGGTCTGGCTACACCTTC. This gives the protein CAWSVQVGSGYTF.

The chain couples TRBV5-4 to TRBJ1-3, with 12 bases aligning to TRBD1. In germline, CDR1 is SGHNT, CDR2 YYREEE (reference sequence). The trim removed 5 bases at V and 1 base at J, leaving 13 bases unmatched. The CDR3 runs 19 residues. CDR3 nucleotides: TGTGCCAGCAGTCAGCCGGGACAGGGGGCGCTTAGTTCTGGAAACACCATATATTTT. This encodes CASSQPGQGALSSGNTIYF. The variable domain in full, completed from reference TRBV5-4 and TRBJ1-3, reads ETGVTQSPTHLIKTRGQQVTLRCSSQSGHNTVSWYQQALGQGPQFIFQYYREEENGRGNFPPRFSGLQFPNYSSELNVNALELDDSALYLCASSQPGQGALSSGNTIYFGEGSWLTVV.

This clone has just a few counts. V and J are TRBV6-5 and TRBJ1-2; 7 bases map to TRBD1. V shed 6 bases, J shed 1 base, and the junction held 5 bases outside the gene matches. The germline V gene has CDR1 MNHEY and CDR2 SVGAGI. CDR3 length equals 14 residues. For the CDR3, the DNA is TGTGCCAGCAGGGGGACAGTCAGTAACTATGGCTACACCTTC. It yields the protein CASRGTVSNYGYTF.

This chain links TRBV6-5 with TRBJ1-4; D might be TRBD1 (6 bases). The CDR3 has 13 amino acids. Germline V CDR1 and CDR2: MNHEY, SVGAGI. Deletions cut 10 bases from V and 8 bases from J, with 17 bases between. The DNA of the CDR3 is TGTGCCACTTCGGTGGGGGCGCGGGAAAAACTGTTTTTT. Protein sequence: CATSVGAREKLFF.

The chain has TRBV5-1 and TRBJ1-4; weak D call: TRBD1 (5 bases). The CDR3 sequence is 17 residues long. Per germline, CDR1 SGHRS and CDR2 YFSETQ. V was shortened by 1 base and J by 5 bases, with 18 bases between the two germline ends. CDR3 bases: TGCGCCAGCAGCTTGCAGGGCGCGGGGCTAATAAATGAAAAACTGTTTTTT. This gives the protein CASSLQGAGLINEKLFF.

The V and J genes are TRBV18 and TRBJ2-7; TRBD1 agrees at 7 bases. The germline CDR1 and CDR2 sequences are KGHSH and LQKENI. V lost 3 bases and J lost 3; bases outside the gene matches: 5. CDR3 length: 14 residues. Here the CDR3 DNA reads TGTGCCAGCTCACCTAGGGACAGTTTCTACGAGCAGTACTTC. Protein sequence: CASSPRDSFYEQYF. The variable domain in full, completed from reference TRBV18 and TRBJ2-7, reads NAGVMQNPRHLVRRRGQEARLRCSPMKGHSHVYWYRQLPEEGLKFMVYLQKENIIDESGMPKERFSAEFPKEGPSILRIQQVVRGDSAAYFCASSPRDSFYEQYFGPGTRLTVT.

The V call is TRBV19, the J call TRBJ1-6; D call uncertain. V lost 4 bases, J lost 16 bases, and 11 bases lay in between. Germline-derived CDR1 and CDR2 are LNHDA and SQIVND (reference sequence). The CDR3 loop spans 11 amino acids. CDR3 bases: TGTGCCAGTAGTAACCGAGTAATGCTCCACTTT. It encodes CASSNRVMLHF.

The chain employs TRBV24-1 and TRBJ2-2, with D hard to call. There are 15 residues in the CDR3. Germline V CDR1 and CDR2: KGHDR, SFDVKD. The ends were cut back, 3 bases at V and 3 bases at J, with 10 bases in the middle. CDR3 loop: CATSDLYRDTGELFF. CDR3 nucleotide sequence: TGTGCCACCAGTGATCTCTACAGAGACACCGGGGAGCTGTTTTTT.

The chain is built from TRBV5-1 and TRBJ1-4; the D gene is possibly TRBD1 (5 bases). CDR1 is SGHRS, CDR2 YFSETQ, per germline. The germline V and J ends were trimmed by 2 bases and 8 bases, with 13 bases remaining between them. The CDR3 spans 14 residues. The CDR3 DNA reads TGCGCCAGCAGCTTAGGGGTGCGAAAGGAAAAACTGTTTTTT. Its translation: CASSLGVRKEKLFF. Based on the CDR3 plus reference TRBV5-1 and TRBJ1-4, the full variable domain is KAGVTQTPRYLIKTRGQQVTLSCSPISGHRSVSWYQQTPGQGLQFLFEYFSETQRNKGNFPGRFSGRQFSNSRSEMNVSTLELGDSALYLCASSLGVRKEKLFFGSGTQLSVL.

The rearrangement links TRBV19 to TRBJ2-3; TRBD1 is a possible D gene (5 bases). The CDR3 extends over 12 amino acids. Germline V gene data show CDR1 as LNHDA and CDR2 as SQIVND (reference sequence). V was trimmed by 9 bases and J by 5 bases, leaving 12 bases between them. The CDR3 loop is CASGPQGDTQYF. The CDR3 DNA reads TGTGCCAGCGGGCCCCAGGGAGATACGCAGTATTTT.